The clone carrying this T cell receptor (beta chain) was recorded a few times. This sample is part of a study of T cells in Graves' hyperthyroidism and ophthalmopathy. The study included ophthalmopathy patients with Clinical Activity Score at least 3, NOSPECS grade at least 4 and duration under 3 months. V lost 6 bases, J lost 1 base, and 15 bases lay in between. Germline V gene data show CDR1 as MNHNS and CDR2 as SASEGT. The CDR3 contains 15 residues. Template material for amplifying TCR beta CDR3 regions consisted of RNA transcripts. HTBI primers were used for first-round RT-PCR of the TCR CDR3. TCRdb processed the multiplex PCR reads anew with MiXCR; each CDR3 protein has one entry. The sample records hundreds of thousands of distinct CDR3 sequences, under 20% being singletons.

Sequencing was done on a sample of blood. The receptor's source is a woman in her late teens or twenties with Graves' ophthalmopathy. The chain uses TRBV6-1 and TRBJ1-1, with D perhaps TRBD1 (5 bases). The chain's CDR3 is CASRARGRSNTEAFF. The DNA of the CDR3 is TGTGCCAGCAGAGCCCGGGGACGGTCGAACACTGAAGCTTTCTTT.